A single sample gave rise to the 26 T cell receptor beta chains below, sequenced in a study of OX40 agonist ivuxolimab in advanced cancers. Library prep was done by the immunoSEQ multiplex PCR assay. TCRdb took over this immuneACCESS table, retaining in-frame rearrangements with V and J assigned. Such tables are incomplete; in checked studies, under half of the missing clones stem from an unresolved V gene, and the remainder is unexplained. The sample profile shows some 99,000 clones; about 83% of them were found once. 0.5% of the sample lies in the top ten. This specimen consisted of CD4+ or CD8+ T cells sorted from blood, obtained in a trial of the OX40 agonist ivuxolimab. The receptors derive from an adult with an advanced solid tumor such as melanoma, head and neck, liver or kidney cancer.

The rearrangement links TRBV7-2 to TRBJ1-6; D ambiguous. Looked up from germline, CDR1 is SGHTA and CDR2 is FQGNSA. The CDR3 covers 14 residues. V was pared by 3 bases and J by 7 bases, with 10 bases between. The CDR3 loop is CASSFVRVNSPLHF. The DNA for the CDR3 is TGTGCCAGCAGCTTTGTCAGAGTGAATTCACCCCTCCACTTT.

This clone has more than one count but fewer than ten. The genes are TRBV10-3 and TRBJ2-1; 7 nucleotides line up with TRBD1. The ends lost 5 bases at V and 8 bases at J; junction bases unmatched: 9. The CDR3 runs to 14 residues. Looked up from germline, CDR1 is ENHRY and CDR2 is SYGVKD. CDR3 sequence reads: CAISRDSRWDEQFF. In nucleotides, the CDR3 is TGTGCCATCAGTCGGGACAGTAGATGGGATGAGCAGTTCTTC.

The chain couples TRBV29-1 to TRBJ2-7; TRBD1 matches 10 bases. Germline lookup yields CDR1 SQVTM and CDR2 ANQGSEA. With 5 bases clipped from V and 3 bases from J, the junction kept 4 bases outside the gene matches. The CDR3 spans 13 residues. The CDR3 here is CSVPGQGDYEQYF. The DNA for the CDR3 is TGCAGCGTTCCTGGACAGGGGGACTACGAGCAGTACTTC.

V is TRBV6-6 and J is TRBJ2-1; D possibly matches TRBD1 or TRBD2 (6 bases each). With 2 bases removed from V and 8 bases from J, the gap between germline ends came to 16 bases. The germline V gene has CDR1 MNHNY and CDR2 SVGAGI (reference sequence). The CDR3 sequence is 15 residues long. Here the CDR3 DNA reads TGTGCCAGCAGTTACAGGGGGGCAGGGGAGGATGAGCAGTTCTTC. Translated: CASSYRGAGEDEQFF.

The V and J genes are TRBV6-5 and TRBJ2-3, with TRBD1 as a possible D gene (7 bases). V lost 2 bases and J lost 9, with 21 bases in between. Germline CDR1 reads MNHEY; CDR2 reads SVGAGI. The CDR3 runs 16 residues. This CDR3 is CASSYQEGALFRTQYF. CDR3 in DNA: TGTGCCAGCAGTTACCAGGAGGGGGCGCTCTTCCGCACGCAGTATTTT.

V is TRBV5-5 and J is TRBJ2-1, with 10 nucleotides matching TRBD2. CDR1 and CDR2 from the germline V gene are SGHKS and YYEKEE (reference sequence). The CDR3 totals 17 residues. The trim removed 4 bases at V and 2 bases at J, leaving 9 bases unmatched. The CDR3 DNA follows: TGTGCCAGCAGCCCCGGGGCTAGCGGGGGCCCCTACAATGAGCAGTTCTTC. This sequence encodes CASSPGASGGPYNEQFF. Using reference TRBV5-5 and TRBJ2-1 for the parts outside the CDR3, the full variable domain is DAGVTQSPTHLIKTRGQQVTLRCSPISGHKSVSWYQQVLGQGPQFIFQYYEKEERGRGNFPDRFSARQFPNYSSELNVNALLLGDSALYLCASSPGASGGPYNEQFFGPGTRLTVL.

The chain combines TRBV6-1 with TRBJ1-5; weak D call: TRBD1 (5 bases). Deletions cut 5 bases from V and 7 bases from J, with 9 bases between. The CDR3 sequence is 12 residues long. The V gene's germline CDR1 is MNHNS and CDR2 SASEGT. CDR3 amino acids: CASSWRQQPQHF. In nucleotides, the CDR3 is TGTGCCAGCAGTTGGCGACAGCAGCCCCAGCATTTT.

The chain employs TRBV6-4 and TRBJ1-2; D gene ambiguous. This CDR3 contains 14 residues. V was trimmed by 10 bases and J by 1 base, leaving 16 bases between them. Germline V gene sequence: CDR1 MRHNA, CDR2 SNTAGT. The CDR3 region is CANRRANRNYGYTF. As DNA, the CDR3 is TGTGCCAACCGTAGGGCAAACCGTAACTATGGCTACACCTTC.

The chain combines TRBV5-6 with TRBJ2-1; 14 bases match TRBD2. The CDR3 runs to 15 residues. V dropped 3 bases and J dropped 7; count of bases not matched to a gene: 3. CDR1 is SGHDT and CDR2 is YYEEEE in the germline V gene. The CDR3 region is CASSSRTSGGNEQFF. The CDR3 bases are TGTGCCAGCAGCTCCCGGACTAGCGGGGGGAATGAGCAGTTCTTC.

This chain links TRBV11-3 with TRBJ2-5; 14 positions agree with TRBD2. The V gene's germline CDR1 is SGHNT and CDR2 YENEEA. V shed 5 bases, J shed 3 bases, and the junction held 5 bases outside the gene matches. The CDR3 has 16 residues. CDR3 protein: CASSRSTSGGEETQYF. In DNA, the CDR3 is TGTGCCAGCAGCCGATCGACTAGCGGGGGGGAAGAGACCCAGTACTTC. The full variable domain, with the rest looked up from reference TRBV11-3 and TRBJ2-5, is EAGVVQSPRYKIIEKKQPVAFWCNPISGHNTLYWYLQNLGQGPELLIRYENEEAVDDSQLPKDRFSAERLKGVDSTLKIQPAELGDSAVYLCASSRSTSGGEETQYFGPGTRLLVL.

The table lists this clone with a few counts. The genes are TRBV10-1 and TRBJ1-2; 8 nucleotides line up with TRBD1. Trimming took 5 bases from V and 8 from J; bases not matched to a gene: 7. CDR3 length: 13 residues. Germline CDR1 WNHNN, CDR2 SYGVQD (reference sequence). For the CDR3, the DNA is TGCGCCAGCAGTCGGCAACAGGGGGACGGCTACACCTTC. This encodes CASSRQQGDGYTF.

The V call is TRBV7-9, the J call TRBJ2-7, with D possibly TRBD1 on 5 matching bases. Trimming cost V 10 bases and J 0 bases, with 13 bases left between them. This CDR3 contains 13 residues. The germline V gene has CDR1 SEHNR and CDR2 FQNEAQ (reference sequence). CDR3 nucleotide sequence: TGTGCCACCAACACAGGTAGCTCCTACGAGCAGTACTTC. Translated, it gives CATNTGSSYEQYF.

This clone was found once. The chain's CDR3 is CASSVDRRGAFNEQFF. Written as DNA, the CDR3 is TGTGCCAGCAGCGTAGACCGGCGGGGGGCCTTCAATGAGCAGTTCTTC. The V and J genes are TRBV9 and TRBJ2-1, with TRBD2 matching 8 bases. The V segment lost 0 bases and the J segment 6 bases; nucleotides outside the gene matches: 8. Germline assignment: CDR1 SGDLS and CDR2 YYNGEE. There are 16 residues in the CDR3. The full variable domain, in which reference TRBV9 and TRBJ2-1 provide the parts outside the CDR3, is DSGVTQTPKHLITATGQRVTLRCSPRSGDLSVYWYQQSLDQGLQFLIQYYNGEERAKGNILERFSAQQFPDLHSELNLSSLELGDSALYFCASSVDRRGAFNEQFFGPGTRLTVL.

The CDR3 loop reads CASSLTLRDTQYF. The CDR3 nucleotides are TGTGCCAGCAGTTTAACGCTCAGAGATACGCAGTATTTT. This sequence joins TRBV27 and TRBJ2-3; D not certain. The CDR3 length is 13 residues. The germline V and J ends were trimmed by 2 bases and 5 bases, with 8 bases remaining between them. In germline, CDR1 is MNHEY, CDR2 SMNVEV (reference sequence).

The V call is TRBV9, the J call TRBJ1-4; no definite D call. V was clipped by 4 bases and J by 0 bases, with 7 bases between them. The CDR3 length is 14 residues. In germline, CDR1 is SGDLS, CDR2 YYNGEE. This chain's CDR3 is CASSSRATNEKLFF. CDR3 in DNA: TGTGCCAGCAGCTCACGGGCAACTAATGAAAAACTGTTTTTT.

The chain carries TRBV10-3 and TRBJ2-5, with D possibly matching TRBD2 (5 bases). The CDR3 is 15 residues long. V lost 4 bases to trimming and J lost 2 bases, with 14 bases between them. CDR1 is ENHRY, CDR2 SYGVKD, per germline. CDR3 region: CAISASRGQQETQYF. In DNA, the CDR3 is TGTGCCATCAGTGCTAGTAGAGGGCAGCAAGAGACCCAGTACTTC.

The chain combines TRBV2 with TRBJ2-7; D may be TRBD2 (7 bases). This CDR3 region has 13 residues. Trimming took off 8 bases at V and 6 bases at J, with 17 bases between the two ends. From germline, CDR1 is SNHLY and CDR2 FYNNEI. The CDR3 loop reads CASEGRGDREQYF. The DNA of the CDR3 is TGTGCCAGCGAGGGGAGGGGGGACCGCGAGCAGTACTTC.

This chain connects TRBV5-6 to TRBJ1-5; the D gene is possibly TRBD1 (5 bases). From germline, CDR1 is SGHDT and CDR2 YYEEEE. Deletions cut 1 base from V and 0 bases from J, with 17 bases between. The CDR3 extends over 18 amino acids. CDR3 in amino acids: CASSLRLAGTGSNQPQHF. The CDR3 bases are TGTGCCAGCAGCTTGAGGCTTGCCGGGACGGGTAGCAATCAGCCCCAGCATTTT.

Only one count was recorded for this clone. The rearrangement joins TRBV6-1 to TRBJ1-1; possible D gene TRBD1, 5 bases. The CDR3 totals 14 residues. The V gene's germline CDR1 is MNHNS and CDR2 SASEGT. Trimming pared 2 bases from V and 6 bases from J, leaving 13 bases between. CDR3 loop: CASSEPRRGSEAFF. In DNA form, the CDR3 reads TGTGCCAGCAGTGAACCGCGCCGGGGGTCTGAAGCTTTCTTT.

CDR3 in DNA: TGTGCCAGCAGTTCCGGGACTTTCCAAGAGACCCAGTACTTC. This gives the protein CASSSGTFQETQYF. V is TRBV28 and J is TRBJ2-5; possible D gene TRBD2, 6 bases. This CDR3 has 14 amino acids. The V end was cut by 4 bases, the J end by 1 base, with 10 bases between. CDR1 MDHEN and CDR2 SYDVKM come from the germline V gene. The full variable domain, completed using reference TRBV28 and TRBJ2-5, is DVKVTQSSRYLVKRTGEKVFLECVQDMDHENMFWYRQDPGLGLRLIYFSYDVKMKEKGDIPEGYSVSREKKERFSLILESASTNQTSMYLCASSSGTFQETQYFGPGTRLLVL.

The V and J genes are TRBV5-4 and TRBJ1-5; D possibly corresponds to TRBD1 (5 bases). The germline V and J ends were trimmed by 0 bases and 7 bases, with 11 bases remaining between them. CDR3 length: 14 amino acids. From germline, CDR1 is SGHNT and CDR2 YYREEE (reference sequence). In DNA form, the CDR3 reads TGTGCCAGCAGCTTGGGGGGGGTGGCCCAGCCCCAGCATTTT. Translation: CASSLGGVAQPQHF.

The chain is built from TRBV5-4 and TRBJ2-7; D might be TRBD1 (6 bases). There are 12 residues in the CDR3. Germline V gene data show CDR1 as SGHNT and CDR2 as YYREEE (reference sequence). Trimming pared 3 bases from V and 11 bases from J, leaving 15 bases between. Here the CDR3 reads CASSSAQGNKYF. The CDR3 DNA reads TGTGCCAGCAGCTCAGCCCAGGGGAATAAGTACTTC.

As DNA, the CDR3 is TGTGCCAGCAGCTTAGTATACGGGTCAGATCAGCCCCAGCATTTT. Protein sequence: CASSLVYGSDQPQHF. The chain employs TRBV7-6 and TRBJ1-5; D is unresolved. This CDR3 comprises 15 residues. The V gene's germline CDR1 is SGHVS and CDR2 FNYEAQ. V shed 1 base and J shed 5 bases, with 12 bases lying between them.

The J gene is TRBJ2-3, the V gene TRBV7-9; D may be TRBD2 (6 bases). Trimming removed 7 bases from V and 4 bases from J, with 18 bases in between. CDR1 and CDR2 from the germline V gene are SEHNR and FQNEAQ (reference sequence). CDR3 length: 15 residues. CDR3 nucleotides: TGTGCCAGCACCCCCATGGGGCGGGGCCCAGATACGCAGTATTTT. Translating gives CASTPMGRGPDTQYF.

This chain links TRBV2 with TRBJ2-3, with D unclear. Trimming took 4 bases from V and 2 from J, leaving 16 bases between them. In germline, CDR1 is SNHLY, CDR2 FYNNEI. This CDR3 has 16 residues. The CDR3 region is CASSGGLETNTDTQYF. The CDR3 DNA reads as TGTGCCAGCAGTGGAGGTCTAGAGACCAACACAGATACGCAGTATTTT.

The chain is built from TRBV11-3 and TRBJ2-7, with D possibly being TRBD2 (5 bases). The CDR3 is made up of 12 amino acids. Trimming left V 3 bases short and J 5 bases short, with 8 bases between. CDR1 is SGHNT and CDR2 is YENEEA in the germline V gene. The DNA for the CDR3 is TGTGCCAGCAGCTTTACCGGGGACGAGCAGTACTTC. It encodes CASSFTGDEQYF.